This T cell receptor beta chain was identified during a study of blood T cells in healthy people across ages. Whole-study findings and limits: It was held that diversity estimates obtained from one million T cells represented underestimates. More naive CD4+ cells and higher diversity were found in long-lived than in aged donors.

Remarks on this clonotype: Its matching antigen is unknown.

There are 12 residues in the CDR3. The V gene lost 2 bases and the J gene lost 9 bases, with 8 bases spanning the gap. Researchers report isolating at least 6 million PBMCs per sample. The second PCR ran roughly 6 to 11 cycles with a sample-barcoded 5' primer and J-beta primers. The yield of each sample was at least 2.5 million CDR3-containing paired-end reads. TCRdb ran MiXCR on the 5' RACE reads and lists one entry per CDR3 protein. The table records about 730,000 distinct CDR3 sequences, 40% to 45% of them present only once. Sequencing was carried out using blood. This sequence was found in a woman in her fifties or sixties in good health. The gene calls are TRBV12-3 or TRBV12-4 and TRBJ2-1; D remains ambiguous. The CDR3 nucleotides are TGTGCCAGCAGTTTAACAGCGTTTGAGCAGTTCTTC. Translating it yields CASSLTAFEQFF.